The 4 T cell receptor beta chains listed next were all sequenced from one sample in a study of OX40 agonist ivuxolimab in advanced cancers. This table comes from immunoSEQ multiplex PCR, and its TCRdb copy is limited to in-frame clones, with some not included. The sample contains around 100,000 clones, about 91% of which appear only once. The input for sequencing was CD4+ or CD8+ T cells sorted from blood, taken in a trial of the OX40 agonist ivuxolimab. Receptors originate from an adult with an advanced solid tumor such as melanoma, head and neck, liver or kidney cancer.

V and J are TRBV5-1 and TRBJ1-5; unclear D gene. CDR1 SGHRS and CDR2 YFSETQ come from the germline V gene. V was cut by 8 bases and J by 1 base, with 13 bases left in between. There are 14 residues in the CDR3. The chain's CDR3 is CASPNWGSNQPQHF. In nucleotides, the CDR3 is TGCGCCAGTCCCAACTGGGGAAGCAATCAGCCCCAGCATTTT.

This clone showed up just once. The chain carries TRBV19 and TRBJ2-7; TRBD2 aligns across 8 bases. The length of the CDR3 is 15 residues. Germline V gene sequence: CDR1 LNHDA, CDR2 SQIVND (reference sequence). V was clipped by 8 bases and J by 1 base; unmatched bases: 10. The CDR3 is CASDDLAGRSYEQYF. CDR3 sequence (DNA): TGTGCCAGTGACGATTTAGCGGGACGTTCCTACGAGCAGTACTTC.

V gene TRBV29-1 combines with J gene TRBJ2-7; 8 bases match TRBD1. The germline V gene has CDR1 SQVTM and CDR2 ANQGSEA. V gave up 4 bases and J gave up 3 bases; unmatched junction bases: 2. This CDR3 contains 12 residues. The CDR3 loop reads CSVGTGFYEQYF. DNA for the CDR3: TGCAGCGTTGGGACAGGGTTCTACGAGCAGTACTTC.

The rearrangement links TRBV7-3 to TRBJ2-3, with unresolved D. This CDR3 has 14 residues. From germline, CDR1 is SGHTA and CDR2 FQGTGA. Trimming took 3 bases from V and 6 from J, leaving 13 bases between them. CDR3: CASSLEPIRDTQYF. CDR3 sequence (DNA): TGTGCCAGCAGCTTGGAACCAATTCGGGATACGCAGTATTTT.